This is a list of T cell receptor beta chains from one sample in a study of CD8 T cells in Susac syndrome. TCRdb recomputed calls from the immunoSEQ multiplex PCR reads with MiXCR, one row per CDR3 protein. The sample includes roughly 180,000 distinct CDR3 sequences, more than 90% of them seen just once. The sequencing input was CD4+ T cells from PBMCs. The source is a human donor in good health. Each CDR3 is given with its conserved first and last residue. D genes are given only for firm matches. For some rows the clone size is stated as once, few or many, or as a class when expanded; others skip it.

j_call,clone_size,d_call,v_call,cdr3_aa,cdr3_nt
TRBJ2-7,-,TRBD1,TRBV27,CASRPDRGLEQYF,TGTGCCAGCAGACCCGACAGGGGGTTAGAGCAGTACTTC
TRBJ2-5,-,TRBD2,TRBV2,CASAGLAGTETQYF,TGTGCCAGCGCGGGACTAGCGGGGACAGAGACCCAGTACTTC
TRBJ2-5,-,TRBD2,TRBV4-3,CASSLGTSGEETQYF,TGCGCCAGCAGCCTGGGGACTAGCGGGGAAGAGACCCAGTACTTC
TRBJ2-2,-,TRBD1,TRBV9,CASSPGTGNSGELFF,TGTGCCAGCAGCCCCGGGACAGGGAACTCCGGGGAGCTGTTTTTT
TRBJ2-5,-,TRBD2,TRBV14,CASSRRATSGGETQYF,TGTGCCAGCAGCCGCCGAGCGACTAGCGGGGGTGAGACCCAGTACTTC
TRBJ2-2,-,-,TRBV15,CATSRGEIQGFRELFF,TGTGCCACCAGCAGAGGAGAAATACAGGGTTTTCGGGAGCTGTTTTTT
TRBJ1-2,-,-,TRBV30,CAWNAGPRGYTF,TGTGCCTGGAATGCGGGCCCTCGGGGCTACACCTTC
TRBJ2-5,-,-,TRBV7-9,CASSLGTTQETQYF,TGTGCCAGCAGCTTAGGGACTACGCAAGAGACCCAGTACTTC
TRBJ2-5,-,TRBD2,TRBV4-3,CASSQSSGVSETQYF,TGCGCCAGCAGCCAGTCTAGCGGGGTCTCGGAGACCCAGTACTTC
TRBJ2-1,-,TRBD1,TRBV5-1,CASSQDRGRQNEQFF,TGCGCCAGCAGCCAGGACAGGGGCCGTCAAAATGAGCAGTTCTTC
TRBJ2-1,once,-,TRBV5-1,CASSLRVGGNEQFF,TGCGCCAGCAGCCTCAGGGTTGGGGGCAATGAGCAGTTCTTC
TRBJ1-1,-,TRBD1,TRBV20-1,CSARDEPGQGPPGTEAFF,TGCAGTGCTAGAGACGAGCCGGGACAGGGCCCACCGGGCACTGAAGCTTTCTTT
TRBJ1-2,-,-,TRBV28,CASSLISQGGHTF,TGTGCCAGCAGTTTAATCTCACAGGGCGGGCACACCTTC
TRBJ2-1,-,TRBD2,TRBV20-1,CSASAGVNEQFF,TGCAGTGCTAGTGCGGGGGTTAATGAGCAGTTCTTC
TRBJ2-1,-,-,TRBV9,CASSVDSSSYNEQFF,TGTGCCAGCAGCGTAGACTCGAGTTCCTACAATGAGCAGTTCTTC
TRBJ2-2,few,-,TRBV20-1,CSASSGATGELFF,TGCAGTGCTAGTTCGGGGGCCACCGGGGAGCTGTTTTTT
TRBJ1-1,once,TRBD1,TRBV12-3/TRBV12-4,CATSPTGVNTEAFF,TGTGCCACCTCCCCGACAGGGGTGAACACTGAAGCTTTCTTT
TRBJ1-6,once,-,TRBV4-3,CASSQEGGHSPLHF,TGCGCCAGCAGCCAAGAAGGGGGTCATTCACCCCTCCACTTT
TRBJ2-5,-,-,TRBV30,CAWSRGVMETQYF,TGTGCCTGGAGTAGGGGTGTGATGGAGACCCAGTACTTC
TRBJ2-7,once,-,TRBV20-1,CSAAWGDGFYEQYF,TGCAGTGCGGCCTGGGGGGACGGATTCTACGAGCAGTACTTC
TRBJ1-2,-,TRBD1,TRBV11-1,CASSSGQGIIGGYTF,TGTGCCAGCAGCTCGGGACAGGGCATCATCGGCGGCTACACCTTC
TRBJ2-3,-,-,TRBV7-9,CASFAGSTDTQYF,TGTGCCAGCTTCGCGGGGAGCACAGATACGCAGTATTTT
TRBJ2-3,once,-,TRBV15,CATSRDALLRDTQYF,TGTGCCACCAGCAGAGATGCCCTTCTTCGGGATACGCAGTATTTT
TRBJ2-3,-,-,TRBV7-8,CASSLARFSSTDTQYF,TGTGCCAGCAGCTTAGCGCGCTTCTCTAGCACAGATACGCAGTATTTT
TRBJ2-2,-,-,TRBV11-2,CASSLALNTGELFF,TGTGCCAGCAGCTTAGCCTTGAACACCGGGGAGCTGTTTTTT
TRBJ2-5,-,TRBD1,TRBV5-6,CASSLRITGQGPETQYF,TGTGCCAGCAGCCTGAGGATTACGGGACAGGGGCCAGAGACCCAGTACTTC
TRBJ2-1,once,TRBD2,TRBV7-2,CASSLGGTRLNEQFF,TGTGCCAGCAGCTTAGGCGGGACTAGACTCAATGAGCAGTTCTTC
TRBJ2-1,-,TRBD2,TRBV4-1,CASSHAGGLATNEQFF,TGCGCCAGCAGCCACGCCGGGGGACTAGCGACAAATGAGCAGTTCTTC
TRBJ2-3,-,-,TRBV18,CASSPVDSTDTQYF,TGTGCCAGCTCACCAGTAGATAGCACAGATACGCAGTATTTT
TRBJ1-1,-,TRBD1,TRBV3-1,CASSPRDRVYEAFF,TGTGCCAGCAGTCCAAGGGACAGGGTATATGAAGCTTTCTTT
TRBJ1-1,once,-,TRBV20-1,CSAISGDTEAFF,TGCAGTGCTATCTCAGGGGACACTGAAGCTTTCTTT
TRBJ2-7,-,-,TRBV28,CASSRGDSLYEQYF,TGTGCCAGCAGTCGCGGAGACAGTCTGTACGAGCAGTACTTC
TRBJ2-2,-,-,TRBV7-9,CANSDTANTGELFF,TGTGCCAACTCGGACACCGCGAACACCGGGGAGCTGTTTTTT
TRBJ2-5,-,-,TRBV18,CASSSEETQYF,TGTGCCAGCTCCTCTGAAGAGACCCAGTACTTC
TRBJ2-1,once,TRBD1,TRBV29-1,CSAQGEQIYNEQFF,TGCAGCGCGCAGGGGGAGCAGATCTACAATGAGCAGTTCTTC
TRBJ2-3,-,TRBD1,TRBV5-6,CASSSRQGTYTDTQYF,TGTGCCAGCAGCTCCCGACAGGGGACCTACACAGATACGCAGTATTTT
TRBJ2-2,-,-,TRBV30,CAWSYHENTGELFF,TGTGCCTGGAGTTACCACGAAAACACCGGGGAGCTGTTTTTT